What follows are 30 T cell receptor beta chains derived from one specimen sequenced in a study of technical replicates of blood from four donors. Using immunoSEQ multiplex PCR, the repertoire was profiled, and TCRdb retains in-frame clones only, with some absent. The sample holds roughly 51,000 clones, just under 95% seen once. Sequencing was performed on PBMCs. Receptors originate from a human donor in good health. Some clones in this sample may be carry-over from other donors' samples.

This chain connects TRBV7-2 to TRBJ1-5, with D perhaps matching TRBD1 (5 bases). The V end was cut by 6 bases, the J end by 2 bases, with 14 bases between. The CDR3 contains 15 residues. CDR1 is SGHTA, CDR2 FQGNSA, per germline. The CDR3 DNA sequence: TGTGCCAGCAGGCTCGGGGGTACGGGCAATCAGCCCCAGCATTTT. Protein: CASRLGGTGNQPQHF.

The chain combines TRBV25-1 with TRBJ2-1, with D uncertain. V shed 0 bases and J shed 2 bases, with 17 bases lying between them. In germline, CDR1 is MGHDK, CDR2 SYGVNS. The CDR3 spans 18 residues. The CDR3 sequence: CASSEYGSESLTYNEQFF. For the CDR3, the DNA is TGTGCCAGCAGTGAATATGGATCTGAGTCACTAACCTACAATGAGCAGTTCTTC.

V gene TRBV7-3 combines with J gene TRBJ2-3; D is perhaps TRBD1 (5 bases). Germline CDR1 and CDR2: SGHTA and FQGTGA. This CDR3 comprises 15 residues. The V gene lost 4 bases and the J gene lost 2 bases, with 13 bases spanning the gap. DNA of the CDR3: TGTGCCAGCAGCTCTTTGGGGCGGAACACAGATACGCAGTATTTT. Amino acids: CASSSLGRNTDTQYF.

The chain has TRBV18 and TRBJ2-7, with a weak D call TRBD2 (6 bases). The CDR3 is made up of 15 amino acids. Germline V gene lookup returns CDR1 KGHSH and CDR2 LQKENI. Trimming took 2 bases from V and 0 from J, leaving 11 bases between them. The CDR3 nucleotides read TGTGCCAGCTCACCAGGCGGGGCGAGCTCCTACGAGCAGTACTTC. It translates to CASSPGGASSYEQYF.

The count of this clone is one. The V call is TRBV11-3, the J call TRBJ2-7; no firm D call. The V gene lost 4 bases and the J gene lost 0 bases, with 16 bases spanning the gap. This CDR3 contains 16 residues. Germline V lookup: CDR1 SGHNT, CDR2 YENEEA. In DNA, the CDR3 is TGTGCCAGCAGCTCTTCAAGCAGGCTGAGCTCCTACGAGCAGTACTTC. Protein: CASSSSSRLSSYEQYF.

The CDR3 is CASSRGQGGYNEQFF. CDR3 in DNA: TGTGCCAGCAGCCGGGGACAGGGGGGATACAATGAGCAGTTCTTC. This chain links TRBV11-3 with TRBJ2-1; 11 bases are a match to TRBD1. The J segment lost 4 bases and the V segment lost 5 bases, leaving 4 bases of the junction unmatched. The CDR3 is 15 residues long. Germline CDR1 is SGHNT and CDR2 is YENEEA.

The rearrangement links TRBV14 to TRBJ1-2, with 7 bases identical to TRBD1. J gave up 7 bases and V 1 base, and 6 bases lay outside the gene matches. Germline CDR1 SGHDN, CDR2 FVKESK. The CDR3 spans 14 residues. CDR3 DNA sequence: TGTGCCAGCAGCCAAGCGACAGGGTGGGCTGGCTACACCTTC. Amino acid sequence: CASSQATGWAGYTF.

This chain joins TRBV2 and TRBJ2-5; tentative D call: TRBD1 (6 bases). The length of the CDR3 is 12 residues. From germline, CDR1 is SNHLY and CDR2 FYNNEI. The V end was cut by 6 bases, the J end by 5 bases, with 10 bases between. Here the CDR3 DNA reads TGTGCCAGCAGAGGACAGCGGGAGACCCAGTACTTC. Its protein is CASRGQRETQYF. The entire variable domain, with the rest obtained from reference TRBV2 and TRBJ2-5, is as follows: EPEVTQTPSHQVTQMGQEVILRCVPISNHLYFYWYRQILGQKVEFLVSFYNNEISEKSEIFDDQFSVERPDGSNFTLKIRSTKLEDSAMYFCASRGQRETQYFGPGTRLLVL.

The chain employs TRBV6-6 and TRBJ2-7, with a tentative D call TRBD1 (6 bases). This CDR3 has 15 amino acids. Germline CDR1 is MNHNY and CDR2 is SVGAGI (reference sequence). V lost 0 bases, J lost 3 bases, and 12 bases lay in between. CDR3 sequence (DNA): TGTGCCAGCAGTTACTCCGGTGAGGGGGTCTACGAGCAGTACTTC. Translated: CASSYSGEGVYEQYF.

This chain joins TRBV29-1 and TRBJ1-2; tentative D call: TRBD1 (5 bases). Between the trimmed V and J ends, which lost 7 bases and 4 bases, there was a span of 16 bases. Per germline, CDR1 SQVTM and CDR2 ANQGSEA. This CDR3 has 13 amino acids. The CDR3 loop reads CSATPDRSYGYTF. The CDR3 DNA reads TGCAGCGCCACACCTGACAGATCCTATGGCTACACCTTC.

The gene calls are TRBV4-3 and TRBJ2-3; 7 bases line up with TRBD2. In germline, CDR1 is LGHNA, CDR2 YSLEER. This CDR3 is 16 amino acids long. With V trimmed by 0 bases and J by 1 base, 4 bases remained unmatched. The CDR3 is CASSQDPSGGTDTQYF. CDR3 bases: TGCGCCAGCAGCCAAGATCCGAGCGGGGGCACAGATACGCAGTATTTT.

The rearrangement joins TRBV7-2 to TRBJ2-7, with a weak D call TRBD2 (5 bases). This CDR3 has 13 amino acids. Germline V gene data show CDR1 as SGHTA and CDR2 as FQGNSA. Trimming removed 5 bases at V and 6 bases at J, with 14 bases between. In nucleotides, the CDR3 is TGTGCCAGCAGCCCCCGCGGGTTCCCCGAGCAGTACTTC. Its translation: CASSPRGFPEQYF.

The chain combines TRBV20-1 with TRBJ1-5, with D unclear. The V gene's germline CDR1 is DFQATT and CDR2 SNEGSKA (reference sequence). This CDR3 has 11 amino acids. CDR3 DNA sequence: TGCAGGGAAGACTTGTGTCGGCCCCAGCATTTT. It is translated as CREDLCRPQHF.

The chain has TRBV15 and TRBJ2-5, with a tentative D call TRBD2 (6 bases). Germline CDR1 reads LNHNV; CDR2 reads YYDKDF (reference sequence). The CDR3 has 13 amino acids. V was shortened by 5 bases and J by 5 bases, with 12 bases between the two germline ends. The CDR3 is CATSSSRGETQYF. CDR3 nucleotides: TGTGCCACCAGCTCGAGCCGGGGGGAGACCCAGTACTTC.

The V and J genes are TRBV6-5 and TRBJ1-4, with a possible D match to TRBD1 (6 bases). The CDR3 runs to 14 residues. The germline gives CDR1 MNHEY, CDR2 SVGAGI. Trimming took 4 bases from V and 4 from J, leaving 10 bases between them. The CDR3: CASSSGTSNEKLFF. The CDR3, as DNA: TGTGCCAGCAGTTCCGGGACAAGTAATGAAAAACTGTTTTTT.

The chain carries TRBV5-6 and TRBJ1-6, with D unresolved. Per germline, CDR1 SGHDT and CDR2 YYEEEE. The V and J ends lost 0 bases and 10 bases respectively, with 14 bases between them. This CDR3 is built from 15 residues. The CDR3 DNA follows: TGTGCCAGCAGCTTGGACTGGAAGCTGGGCTCACCCCTCCACTTT. Translated: CASSLDWKLGSPLHF.

The CDR3 DNA is TGTGCTAGTGGTTCCGGCTACGCCGACAGGGTTAGCAATCAGCCCCAGCATTTT. Protein: CASGSGYADRVSNQPQHF. The chain is built from TRBV12-5 and TRBJ1-5; 7 nucleotides line up with TRBD1. The CDR3 contains 18 residues. Germline V gene data show CDR1 as LGHNT and CDR2 as FRNRAP. V shed 4 bases and J 0 bases; nucleotides not matched to a gene: 12.

The chain is built from TRBV5-1 and TRBJ1-2; 8 positions match TRBD1. Germline V lookup: CDR1 SGHRS, CDR2 YFSETQ. The CDR3 contains 13 residues. The V gene end was trimmed by 3 bases and the J gene end by 5 bases; junction bases not matched to a gene: 3. The CDR3 DNA reads TGCGCCAGCAGCTCCGACAGGGGTTATGGCTACACCTTC. Its translation is CASSSDRGYGYTF.

In this sample, this clone turned up once. The chain carries TRBV6-5 and TRBJ1-3, with a tentative D call TRBD1 (6 bases). The CDR3 spans 15 residues. The V gene's germline CDR1 is MNHEY and CDR2 SVGAGI. V lost 6 bases and J 1 base, leaving 13 bases between the germline ends. The CDR3 DNA follows: TGTGCCAGCAGACCCCAACAGGGTTCTGGAAACACCATATATTTT. Its translation: CASRPQQGSGNTIYF.

The chain combines TRBV6-1 with TRBJ1-4; maybe TRBD1 (5 bases). V gave up 6 bases and J gave up 8 bases, with 7 bases separating them. Germline V gives CDR1 MNHNS, CDR2 SASEGT. The CDR3 extends over 11 amino acids. The CDR3 loop is CASSRTEKLFF. The CDR3 DNA reads TGTGCCAGCAGCCGGACAGAAAAACTGTTTTTT.

The DNA of the CDR3 is TGTGCCAGCAGTGTCCAGCCGGGACAGACACAGAGGTACCAAGAGACCCAGTACTTC. Translation gives CASSVQPGQTQRYQETQYF. The chain has TRBV2 and TRBJ2-5; 7 bases match TRBD1. The CDR3 has 19 residues. Trimming cost V 4 bases and J 0 bases; bases outside gene matches: 17. CDR1 is SNHLY, CDR2 FYNNEI, per germline.

The J gene is TRBJ2-7, the V gene TRBV9; TRBD2 matches at 8 bases. V was clipped by 2 bases and J by 2 bases; unmatched bases: 3. The CDR3 runs to 14 residues. CDR1 is SGDLS and CDR2 is YYNGEE in the germline V gene. For the CDR3, the DNA is TGTGCCAGCAGCGTTGGCGGGGGGACCTACGAGCAGTACTTC. This codes for CASSVGGGTYEQYF.

The chain joins TRBV18 to TRBJ2-7; 9 bases agree with TRBD2. With V trimmed by 3 bases and J by 6 bases, 6 bases remained unmatched. Germline values: CDR1 KGHSH, CDR2 LQKENI. The length of the CDR3 is 14 residues. This chain's CDR3 is CASSPLAGVGEQYF. The CDR3 nucleotides read TGTGCCAGCTCACCCTTAGCGGGAGTAGGCGAGCAGTACTTC.

The chain employs TRBV6-1 and TRBJ1-2; 12 bases map to TRBD1. CDR3 length: 16 residues. Germline V gene data show CDR1 as MNHNS and CDR2 as SASEGT. With 6 bases clipped from V and 5 bases from J, the junction kept 10 bases outside the gene matches. CDR3 region: CASSEIGTGGGYGYTF. The CDR3 DNA reads as TGTGCCAGCAGCGAAATCGGGACAGGGGGCGGGTATGGCTACACCTTC.

The gene calls are TRBV2 and TRBJ2-7; D ambiguous. The CDR3 consists of 11 residues. Per the germline V gene, CDR1 is SNHLY and CDR2 is FYNNEI. The V and J ends lost 8 bases and 4 bases respectively, with 9 bases between them. The CDR3 spells CASVLGYEQYF. In DNA, the CDR3 is TGTGCCAGCGTCCTCGGGTACGAGCAGTACTTC.

J is TRBJ1-4 and V is TRBV11-2; D may be TRBD1 (5 bases). The CDR3 is 13 residues long. V gave up 8 bases and J gave up 0 bases, with 7 bases separating them. Germline CDR1 is SGHAT and CDR2 is FQNNGV. This chain's CDR3 is CASGQTTNEKLFF. CDR3 coding DNA: TGTGCCAGCGGACAAACAACTAATGAAAAACTGTTTTTT.

V usage is TRBV5-1 and J usage is TRBJ1-5; D possibly corresponds to TRBD1 (5 bases). Germline V gene sequence: CDR1 SGHRS, CDR2 YFSETQ. Trimming took off 2 bases at V and 0 bases at J, with 9 bases between the two ends. The CDR3 runs to 15 residues. The CDR3 loop reads CASSLGASSNQPQHF. Written as DNA, the CDR3 is TGCGCCAGCAGCTTAGGGGCTTCTAGCAATCAGCCCCAGCATTTT.

This chain links TRBV4-2 with TRBJ2-1; 8 positions match TRBD2. The CDR3 sequence is 17 residues long. Germline CDR1 reads LGHNA; CDR2 reads YNFKEQ. The J segment lost 11 bases and the V segment lost 2 bases, leaving 17 bases of the junction unmatched. CDR3: CASSQSAGRAEIGKQFF. The CDR3 DNA sequence: TGTGCCAGCAGCCAATCTGCCGGGAGGGCCGAAATAGGAAAGCAGTTCTTC.

This clone was seen only once. This chain connects TRBV5-4 to TRBJ2-1, with TRBD2 identical over 9 bases. The CDR3 is made up of 15 amino acids. Germline trimming cut 2 bases from V and 2 bases from J; bases unmatched to any gene: 2. Germline CDR1 SGHNT, CDR2 YYREEE (reference sequence). The CDR3 here is CASSFIAGAYNEQFF. The CDR3 bases are TGTGCCAGCAGCTTCATAGCGGGAGCCTACAATGAGCAGTTCTTC.

The chain couples TRBV7-2 to TRBJ2-7; 9 bases are shared with TRBD2. This CDR3 has 16 amino acids. The ends lost 2 bases at V and 3 bases at J; junction bases unmatched: 8. CDR1 is SGHTA, CDR2 FQGNSA, per germline. The CDR3 DNA sequence: TGTGCCAGCAGCTTATTCGTCGCGGGAGGGTACTACGAGCAGTACTTC. As protein: CASSLFVAGGYYEQYF.